Each of the 26 T cell receptor beta chains below was sequenced from the same sample in a study of Graves' ophthalmopathy and Graves' hyperthyroidism. Amplification from RNA transcripts yielded the TCR beta CDR3 regions. RT-PCR was first run with HTBI primers, then multiplex PCR in a second round. TCRdb reanalysed the multiplex PCR reads using MiXCR and keeps one entry per CDR3 protein. The data hold some 750,000 distinct CDR3 sequences, with roughly two fifths observed a single time. The material sequenced was peripheral blood. The receptors were sampled from an adult man with Graves' ophthalmopathy.

This chain connects TRBV20-1 to TRBJ2-7, with 8 bases matching TRBD2. Per germline, CDR1 DFQATT and CDR2 SNEGSKA (reference sequence). The J segment lost 5 bases and the V segment lost 4 bases, leaving 7 bases of the junction unmatched. This CDR3 is built from 13 residues. CDR3 sequence reads: CSAKRGIAHEQYF. The DNA of the CDR3 is TGCAGTGCTAAGCGGGGGATTGCCCACGAGCAGTACTTC.

V gene TRBV10-3 combines with J gene TRBJ1-1, with TRBD1 identical over 9 bases. J lost 5 bases, V lost 6 bases, and 4 bases had no gene match. The germline gives CDR1 ENHRY, CDR2 SYGVKD. The CDR3 is 13 residues long. The CDR3 DNA reads TGTGCCATCAGGGGGACAGGGCGAACTGAAGCTTTCTTT. Translating it yields CAIRGTGRTEAFF.

Concerning this clonotype itself: One junction end does not reproduce the germline sequence, and a read error may be involved. The chain employs TRBV7-8 and TRBJ1-2; 9 bases agree with TRBD1. This CDR3 spans 14 amino acids. Germline values: CDR1 SGHVS, CDR2 FQNEAQ. The CDR3 region has the DNA TGCGCCAGCAGCCAAGGGACAGGGAGATATGGCTACACCTTC. It codes for CASSQGTGRYGYTF. Using reference TRBV7-8 and TRBJ1-2 for the parts outside the CDR3, the full variable domain is GAGVSQSPRYKVAKRGQDVALRCDPISGHVSLFWYQQALGQGPEFLTYFQNEAQLDKSGLPSDRFFAERPEGSVSTLKIQRTQQEDSAVYLCASSQGTGRYGYTFGSGTRLTVV.

This clonotype appeared a single time. A read error may explain this, as a much larger clone is one base away. The chain recombines TRBV7-3 with TRBJ1-1; D is undetermined. This CDR3 has 14 residues. Trimming took off 6 bases at V and 3 bases at J, with 14 bases between the two ends. In germline, CDR1 is SGHTA, CDR2 FQGTGA. CDR3 amino acids: CASRPGEGDTEAFF. CDR3 nucleotide sequence: TGTGCCAGCAGGCCCGGGGAGGGTGACACTGAAGCTTTCTTT.

This chain joins TRBV10-3 and TRBJ1-3; tentative D call: TRBD1 (5 bases). Trimming shortened V by 9 bases and J by 2 bases, and 11 bases separated the two germline ends. The V gene's germline CDR1 is ENHRY and CDR2 SYGVKD. The CDR3 has 13 residues. The CDR3 reads CAIRTKTGNTIYF. The CDR3 DNA is TGTGCCATAAGGACAAAGACTGGAAACACCATATATTTT.

The chain joins TRBV10-3 to TRBJ2-5, with D possibly matching TRBD2 (6 bases). Looked up from germline, CDR1 is ENHRY and CDR2 is SYGVKD. The CDR3 loop spans 15 amino acids. V gave up 3 bases and J gave up 1 base, with 12 bases separating them. Written as DNA, the CDR3 is TGTGCCATCAGTGAAGGACTACTAGTCCAAGAGACCCAGTACTTC. It codes for CAISEGLLVQETQYF.

This clonotype was picked up many times. One junction end disagrees with the germline gene, perhaps due to a read error. The rearrangement joins TRBV24-1 to TRBJ1-5; D might be TRBD1 (6 bases). The CDR3 loop spans 13 amino acids. The V gene's germline CDR1 is KGHDR and CDR2 SFDVKD. DNA of the CDR3: TGTGCCAGCAGTTCCGGGGGCCAGGTGCCCCAGCATTTT. Encoded protein: CASSSGGQVPQHF.

The V and J genes are TRBV2 and TRBJ1-5; TRBD1 is a possible D gene (5 bases). Trimming took off 2 bases at V and 7 bases at J, with 15 bases between the two ends. The V gene's germline CDR1 is SNHLY and CDR2 FYNNEI. The CDR3 consists of 15 residues. The CDR3 nucleotides read TGTGCCAGCAGTGAAAGGTTGGGGACCAGACAGCCCCAGCATTTT. Amino acids: CASSERLGTRQPQHF.

The rearrangement uses TRBV29-1 and TRBJ1-2; no reliable D call. CDR3 size: 12 residues. The ends were cut back, 4 bases at V and 3 bases at J, with 9 bases in the middle. The germline V gene has CDR1 SQVTM and CDR2 ANQGSEA. CDR3 DNA sequence: TGCAGCGTTGTAGACCGGTACTATGGCTACACCTTC. Amino acid sequence: CSVVDRYYGYTF.

This clonotype was recorded many times. CDR3 loop: CASSVARGNTIYF. Written as DNA, the CDR3 is TGTGCCAGCAGCGTAGCCCGGGGTAACACCATATATTTT. The chain combines TRBV9 with TRBJ1-3; no clear D gene. V lost 0 bases and J lost 7, with 8 bases in between. Germline CDR1 SGDLS, CDR2 YYNGEE. This CDR3 region has 13 residues.

This clonotype was observed many times. J is TRBJ2-7 and V is TRBV13; D gene unclear. Germline assignment: CDR1 PRHDT and CDR2 FYEKMQ (reference sequence). The CDR3 is made up of 13 amino acids. Trimming left V 3 bases short and J 2 bases short, with 8 bases between. CDR3 nucleotides: TGTGCCAGCAGCTTTGCTGACACCTACGAGCAGTACTTC. This sequence encodes CASSFADTYEQYF.

V usage is TRBV20-1 and J usage is TRBJ1-1, with 8 bases that match TRBD1. The CDR3 covers 13 residues. Germline trimming cut 2 bases from V and 6 bases from J; bases unmatched to any gene: 5. From germline, CDR1 is DFQATT and CDR2 SNEGSKA (reference sequence). The CDR3 bases are TGCAGTGCTAGACCGGACAGGGCTTCTGAAGCTTTCTTT. Protein sequence: CSARPDRASEAFF.

This clonotype was picked up a small number of times. CDR3 sequence (DNA): TGTGCCACAAGAGGGTGGCGAATGAGCTCTGGGGCCAACGTCCTGACTTTC. This translates into CATRGWRMSSGANVLTF. The chain couples TRBV19 to TRBJ2-6, with D tentatively TRBD2 (5 bases). V lost 10 bases and J lost 0, with 19 bases in between. The CDR3 runs 17 residues. Germline V gene lookup returns CDR1 LNHDA and CDR2 SQIVND (reference sequence).

The rearrangement joins TRBV15 to TRBJ1-1; tentatively, D is TRBD1 (5 bases). This CDR3 is built from 13 residues. From germline, CDR1 is LNHNV and CDR2 YYDKDF (reference sequence). V gave up 2 bases and J gave up 2 bases, with 6 bases separating them. The CDR3 DNA reads as TGTGCCACCAGCAGAACAGGTAACACTGAAGCTTTCTTT. This sequence encodes CATSRTGNTEAFF.

V is TRBV7-3 and J is TRBJ2-7, with 7 nucleotides matching TRBD2. The CDR3 runs 15 residues. The germline gives CDR1 SGHTA, CDR2 FQGTGA. The V and J ends lost 4 bases and 3 bases, in that order; junction bases with no gene match: 9. The CDR3 DNA reads as TGTGCCAGCAGCTCCGTAGTGGCGGGAGTCTACGAGCAGTACGTC. This encodes CASSSVVAGVYEQYV.

There are many counts of this clonotype. V usage is TRBV2 and J usage is TRBJ1-1, with TRBD1 identical over 8 bases. Germline CDR1 is SNHLY and CDR2 is FYNNEI. The CDR3 length is 14 residues. With V trimmed by 10 bases and J by 8 bases, 15 bases remained unmatched. The CDR3 loop reads CATGQGTPRMEAFF. In DNA form, the CDR3 reads TGTGCCACAGGACAGGGAACCCCTCGTATGGAAGCTTTCTTT. Full variable domain (remainder filled in from reference TRBV2 and TRBJ1-1): EPEVTQTPSHQVTQMGQEVILRCVPISNHLYFYWYRQILGQKVEFLVSFYNNEISEKSEIFDDQFSVERPDGSNFTLKIRSTKLEDSAMYFCATGQGTPRMEAFFGQGTRLTVV.

The chain uses TRBV7-8 and TRBJ1-3, with TRBD1 matching 12 bases. J lost 8 bases, V lost 5 bases, and 4 bases had no gene match. The CDR3 runs 14 residues. Germline-derived CDR1 and CDR2 are SGHVS and FQNEAQ. The CDR3 loop is CASSPGTGGYTIYF. As DNA, the CDR3 is TGTGCCAGCAGCCCCGGGACAGGGGGCTACACCATATATTTT.

The table lists this clonotype with many counts. V usage is TRBV12-3 or TRBV12-4 and J usage is TRBJ1-2; D is possibly TRBD1 (6 bases). The ends were cut back, 5 bases at V and 7 bases at J, with 17 bases in the middle. The CDR3 sequence is 14 residues long. This chain's CDR3 is CASSPEGGYSGYTF. DNA for the CDR3: TGTGCCAGCAGTCCCGAGGGGGGCTATAGTGGCTACACCTTC.

The chain carries TRBV25-1 and TRBJ2-2, with TRBD1 identical over 7 bases. Germline V lookup: CDR1 MGHDK, CDR2 SYGVNS. This CDR3 spans 19 amino acids. Unmatched junction bases numbered 18, after V lost 6 bases and J lost 2 bases. In DNA, the CDR3 is TGTGCCAGCAGCTTAGTTTTTGGGGACAGAAAGCGAAACACCGGGGAGCTGTTTTTT. It specifies CASSLVFGDRKRNTGELFF.

The V and J genes are TRBV19 and TRBJ2-5; perhaps TRBD1 as D (6 bases). From germline, CDR1 is LNHDA and CDR2 SQIVND (reference sequence). The CDR3 runs to 14 residues. Trimming removed 3 bases at V and 0 bases at J, with 8 bases between. Here the CDR3 reads CASSMGAYQETQYF. Written as DNA, the CDR3 is TGTGCCAGTAGTATGGGGGCTTACCAAGAGACCCAGTACTTC.

This chain's CDR3 is CASLHGTGRNTEAFF. The DNA for the CDR3 is TGTGCCAGTCTTCACGGGACAGGGAGGAACACTGAAGCTTTCTTT. This chain joins TRBV19 and TRBJ1-1, with 9 bases matching TRBD1. This CDR3 region has 15 residues. V was clipped by 8 bases and J by 1 base; unmatched bases: 8. Per the germline V gene, CDR1 is LNHDA and CDR2 is SQIVND (reference sequence). Based on the CDR3 plus reference TRBV19 and TRBJ1-1, the full variable domain is DGGITQSPKYLFRKEGQNVTLSCEQNLNHDAMYWYRQDPGQGLRLIYYSQIVNDFQKGDIAEGYSVSREKKESFPLTVTSAQKNPTAFYLCASLHGTGRNTEAFFGQGTRLTVV.

This chain joins TRBV29-1 and TRBJ1-1, with TRBD1 as a possible D gene (6 bases). The CDR3 extends over 10 amino acids. The germline V gene encodes CDR1 SQVTM and CDR2 ANQGSEA. V was clipped by 4 bases and J by 10 bases, with 10 bases between them. The CDR3 nucleotides are TGCAGCGTTGTTGAGGACAGAGCTTTCTTT. Protein sequence: CSVVEDRAFF.

As concerns this clonotype: A much larger clone is a single base away; this may be a read error. V and J are TRBV19 and TRBJ1-1, with TRBD1 matching over 8 bases. The CDR3 consists of 15 residues. J gave up 1 base and V 9 bases, and 10 bases lay outside the gene matches. Germline loops: CDR1 LNHDA, CDR2 SQIVND (reference sequence). The CDR3 bases are TGTGCCAGCAGGGCGACCGGGACAGGGAACACTGAAGCTTTCTTT. Protein: CASRATGTGNTEAFF.

This clonotype was counted between two and nine times. The chain combines TRBV20-1 with TRBJ1-6; possibly TRBD1 for D (6 bases). The CDR3 length is 13 residues. Germline V lookup: CDR1 DFQATT, CDR2 SNEGSKA (reference sequence). V was trimmed by 5 bases and J by 6 bases, leaving 11 bases between them. This CDR3 reads CSAPRTANSPLHF. The DNA of the CDR3 is TGCAGTGCTCCCCGGACAGCTAATTCACCCCTCCACTTT.

The V call is TRBV7-9, the J call TRBJ1-2; D gene uncertain. The CDR3 sequence is 13 residues long. V was pared by 5 bases and J by 6 bases, with 13 bases between. Germline CDR1 reads SEHNR; CDR2 reads FQNEAQ (reference sequence). The CDR3 region is CASSADGVNGYTF. The CDR3 region has the DNA TGTGCCAGCAGCGCCGATGGGGTAAATGGCTACACCTTC.

The table lists this clonotype with a few counts. V is TRBV19 and J is TRBJ2-5, with a weak D call TRBD2 (6 bases). CDR1 is LNHDA and CDR2 is SQIVND in the germline V gene (reference sequence). V lost 7 bases and J 1 base, leaving 16 bases between the germline ends. The CDR3 spans 15 residues. The CDR3 is CASTPHLAPQETQYF. DNA of the CDR3: TGTGCCAGTACCCCTCACCTAGCGCCCCAAGAGACCCAGTACTTC.